This T cell receptor (beta chain) is drawn from a study of Graves' ophthalmopathy and Graves' hyperthyroidism. Study-wide findings and caveats: In predicting ophthalmopathy progression, the model reached around 65% sensitivity and 72.22% specificity.

Other autoimmune diseases, uncontrolled infections, pregnancy and lactation each led to patient exclusion. Patients were diagnosed from clinical symptoms, serum thyroxine, TRAb, thyroid ultrasound and orbital computed tomography. The germline gives CDR1 SGHNT, CDR2 YENEEA. This CDR3 is 15 amino acids long. V lost 5 bases and J lost 8; bases outside the gene matches: 13. Regarding this clonotype: Its antigen is not known.

Transcripts of RNA were the source for amplifying TCR beta CDR3 regions. First-round RT-PCR relied on HTBI primers, and a second-round multiplex PCR came next. TCRdb called the multiplex PCR reads again in MiXCR, with one record for every CDR3 protein. The table lists roughly 500,000 distinct CDR3 sequences, under 15% of them singletons, with more than 8.5% in the top ten. V usage is TRBV11-3 and J usage is TRBJ1-2; 8 bases fit TRBD1. Sequenced material: blood. The sequence came from a young woman with Graves' ophthalmopathy. CDR3 region: CASSTPGTGGRGYTF. The CDR3 nucleotides are TGTGCCAGCAGCACACCCGGGACAGGCGGGAGAGGCTACACCTTC.